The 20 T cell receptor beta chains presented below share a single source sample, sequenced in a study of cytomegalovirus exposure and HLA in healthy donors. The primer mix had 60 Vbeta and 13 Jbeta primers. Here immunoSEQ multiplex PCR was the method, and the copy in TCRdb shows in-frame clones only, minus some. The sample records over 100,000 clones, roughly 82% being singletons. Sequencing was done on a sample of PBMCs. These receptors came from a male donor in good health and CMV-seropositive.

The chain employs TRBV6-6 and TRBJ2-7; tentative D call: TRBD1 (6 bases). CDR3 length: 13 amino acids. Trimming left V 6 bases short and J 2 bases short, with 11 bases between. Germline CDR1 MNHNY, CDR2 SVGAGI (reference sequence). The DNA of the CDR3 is TGTGCCAGCAGGGTTGGACAGACCTACGAGCAGTACTTC. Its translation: CASRVGQTYEQYF.

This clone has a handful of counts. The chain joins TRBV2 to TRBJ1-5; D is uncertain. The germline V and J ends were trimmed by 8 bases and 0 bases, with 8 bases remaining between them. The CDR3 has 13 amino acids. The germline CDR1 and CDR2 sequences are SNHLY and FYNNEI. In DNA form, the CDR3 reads TGTGCCAGCGGGCAGAATAGCAATCAGCCCCAGCATTTT. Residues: CASGQNSNQPQHF.

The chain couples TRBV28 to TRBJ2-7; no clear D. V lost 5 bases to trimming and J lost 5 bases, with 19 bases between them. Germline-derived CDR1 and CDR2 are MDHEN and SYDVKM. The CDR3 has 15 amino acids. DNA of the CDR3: TGTGCCAGCAGTCCTTCCCATTCAGGTTTCCACGAGCAGTACTTC. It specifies CASSPSHSGFHEQYF.

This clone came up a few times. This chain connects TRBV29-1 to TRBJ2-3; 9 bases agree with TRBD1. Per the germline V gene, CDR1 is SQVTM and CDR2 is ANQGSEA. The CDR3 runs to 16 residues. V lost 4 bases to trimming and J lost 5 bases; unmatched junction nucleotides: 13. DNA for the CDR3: TGCAGCGTTGGGGCAACCCGGACAGGGGAGTTAGATACGCAGTATTTT. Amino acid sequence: CSVGATRTGELDTQYF.

The CDR3 region is CASTAGGRSPLHF. CDR3 bases: TGTGCCAGCACGGCCGGAGGACGTTCACCCCTCCACTTT. The chain links TRBV6-6 to TRBJ1-6; D is uncertain. Trimming took off 7 bases at V and 9 bases at J, with 13 bases between the two ends. This CDR3 is built from 13 residues. CDR1 and CDR2 (germline): MNHNY, SVGAGI (reference sequence).

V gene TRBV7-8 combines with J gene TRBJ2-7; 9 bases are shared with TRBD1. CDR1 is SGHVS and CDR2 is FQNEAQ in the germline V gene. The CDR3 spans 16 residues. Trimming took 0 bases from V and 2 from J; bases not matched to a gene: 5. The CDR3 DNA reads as TGTGCCAGCAGCTTAGCAGGGACAGGGTTACCCTACGAGCAGTACTTC. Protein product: CASSLAGTGLPYEQYF.

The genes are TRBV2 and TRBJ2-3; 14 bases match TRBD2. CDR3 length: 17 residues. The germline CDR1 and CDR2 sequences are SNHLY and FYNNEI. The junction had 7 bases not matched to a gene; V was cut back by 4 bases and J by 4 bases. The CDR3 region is CASSGTSGRTWADTQYF. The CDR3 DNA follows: TGTGCCAGCAGTGGGACTAGCGGGAGGACGTGGGCAGATACGCAGTATTTT.

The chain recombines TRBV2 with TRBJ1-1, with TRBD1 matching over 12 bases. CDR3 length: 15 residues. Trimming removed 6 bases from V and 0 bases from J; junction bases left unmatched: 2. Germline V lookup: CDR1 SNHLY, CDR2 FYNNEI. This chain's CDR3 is CASRGTGGMNTEAFF. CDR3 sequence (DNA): TGTGCCAGCAGAGGGACAGGGGGCATGAACACTGAAGCTTTCTTT.

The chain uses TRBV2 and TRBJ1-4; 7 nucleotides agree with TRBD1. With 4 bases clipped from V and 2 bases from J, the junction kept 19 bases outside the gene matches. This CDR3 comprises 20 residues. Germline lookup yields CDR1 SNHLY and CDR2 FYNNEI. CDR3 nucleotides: TGTGCCAGCAGTGTGCCCCGCGTCGACAGGGACGTAAGGACTAATGAAAAACTGTTTTTT. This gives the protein CASSVPRVDRDVRTNEKLFF.

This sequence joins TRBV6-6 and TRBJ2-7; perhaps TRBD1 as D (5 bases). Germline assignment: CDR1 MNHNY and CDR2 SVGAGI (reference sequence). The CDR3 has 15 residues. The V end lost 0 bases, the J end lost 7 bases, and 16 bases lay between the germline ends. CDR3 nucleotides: TGTGCCAGCAGTTACTCGTGGCAGGGTAGGCCGGAGCAGTACTTC. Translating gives CASSYSWQGRPEQYF.

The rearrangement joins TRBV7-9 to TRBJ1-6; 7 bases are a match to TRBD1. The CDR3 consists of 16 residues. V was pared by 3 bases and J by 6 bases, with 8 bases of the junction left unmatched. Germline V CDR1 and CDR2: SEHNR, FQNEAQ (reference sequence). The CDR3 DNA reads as TGTGCCAGCAGCTTGAGACCGGGACAGAGTAATTCACCCCTCCACTTT. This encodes CASSLRPGQSNSPLHF.

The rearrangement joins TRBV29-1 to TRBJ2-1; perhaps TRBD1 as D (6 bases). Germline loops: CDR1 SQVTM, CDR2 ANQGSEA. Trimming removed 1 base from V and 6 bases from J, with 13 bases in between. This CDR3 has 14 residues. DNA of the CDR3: TGCAGCGTTGAAGTCCCAGGGACATTCAATGAGCAGTTCTTC. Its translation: CSVEVPGTFNEQFF.

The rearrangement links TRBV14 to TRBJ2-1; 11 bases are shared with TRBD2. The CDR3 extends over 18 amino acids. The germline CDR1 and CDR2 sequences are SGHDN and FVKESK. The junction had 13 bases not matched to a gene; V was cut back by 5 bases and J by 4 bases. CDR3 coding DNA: TGTGCCAGCAGCTCCGGGACTAGCGGTGGTTTGTGGTACAATGAGCAGTTCTTC. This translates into CASSSGTSGGLWYNEQFF.

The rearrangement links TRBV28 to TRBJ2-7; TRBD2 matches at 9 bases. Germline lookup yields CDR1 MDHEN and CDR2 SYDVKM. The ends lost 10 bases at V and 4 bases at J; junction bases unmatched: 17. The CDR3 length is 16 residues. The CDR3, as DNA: TGTGCCACGACTACCTTACCGGGACTAGCATCTTACGAGCAGTACTTC. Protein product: CATTTLPGLASYEQYF.

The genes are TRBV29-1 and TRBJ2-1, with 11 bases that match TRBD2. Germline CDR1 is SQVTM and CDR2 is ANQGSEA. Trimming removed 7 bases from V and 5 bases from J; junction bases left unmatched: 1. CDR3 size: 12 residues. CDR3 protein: CSGGLADNEQFF. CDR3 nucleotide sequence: TGCAGCGGGGGACTAGCGGACAATGAGCAGTTCTTC.

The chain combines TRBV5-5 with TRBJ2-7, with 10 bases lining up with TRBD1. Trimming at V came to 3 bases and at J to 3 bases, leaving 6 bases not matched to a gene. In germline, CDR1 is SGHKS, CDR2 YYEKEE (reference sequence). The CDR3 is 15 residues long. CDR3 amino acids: CASSYQGQGRYEQYF. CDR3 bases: TGTGCCAGCAGCTACCAGGGACAGGGGCGCTACGAGCAGTACTTC. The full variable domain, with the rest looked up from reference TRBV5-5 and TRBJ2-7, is DAGVTQSPTHLIKTRGQQVTLRCSPISGHKSVSWYQQVLGQGPQFIFQYYEKEERGRGNFPDRFSARQFPNYSSELNVNALLLGDSALYLCASSYQGQGRYEQYFGPGTRLTVT.

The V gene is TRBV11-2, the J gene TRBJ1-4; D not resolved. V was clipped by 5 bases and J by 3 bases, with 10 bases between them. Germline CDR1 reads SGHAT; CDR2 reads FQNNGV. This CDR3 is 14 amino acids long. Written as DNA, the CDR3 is TGTGCCAGCAGCCCTGAGAGGGCTAATGAAAAACTGTTTTTT. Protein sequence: CASSPERANEKLFF.

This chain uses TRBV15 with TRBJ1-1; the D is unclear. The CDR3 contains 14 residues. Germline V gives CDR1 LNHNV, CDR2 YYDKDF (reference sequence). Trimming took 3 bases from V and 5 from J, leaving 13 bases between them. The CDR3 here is CATSRSRFVTEAFF. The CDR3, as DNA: TGTGCCACCAGCAGGAGCAGGTTTGTTACTGAAGCTTTCTTT.

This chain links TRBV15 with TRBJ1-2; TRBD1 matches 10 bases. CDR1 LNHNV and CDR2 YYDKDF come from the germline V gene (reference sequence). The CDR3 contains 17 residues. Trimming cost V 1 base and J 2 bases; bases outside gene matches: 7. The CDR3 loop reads CATSRVPGQGLNYGYTF. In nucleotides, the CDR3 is TGTGCCACCAGCAGAGTCCCGGGACAGGGGTTGAACTATGGCTACACCTTC.

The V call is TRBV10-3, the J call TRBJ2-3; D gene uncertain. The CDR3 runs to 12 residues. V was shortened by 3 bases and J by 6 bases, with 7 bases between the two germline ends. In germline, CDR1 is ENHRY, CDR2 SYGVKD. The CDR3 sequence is CAISDSGDTQYF. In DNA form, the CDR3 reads TGTGCCATCAGTGATTCCGGGGATACGCAGTATTTT.